The rows below give T cell receptor beta chains drawn from one sample of a study of OX40 agonist ivuxolimab in advanced cancers. TCRdb's copy holds only in-frame clones and misses some; the assay was immunoSEQ multiplex PCR. Here the sample spans about 34,000 clones, about 93% being singletons. The sample consisted of CD4+ or CD8+ T cells sorted from blood, taken in a trial of the OX40 agonist ivuxolimab. These receptors were taken from an adult with an advanced solid tumor such as melanoma, head and neck, liver or kidney cancer. Each CDR3 is given with its conserved first and last residue. A D gene is named only where the DNA matches it firmly. Size is omitted from some rows. Given values are once, few, many or a class for expanded clones.

v_call,clone_size,j_call,d_call,cdr3_aa,cdr3_nt
TRBV7-2,.,TRBJ2-1,.,CASSLVGWGDNEQFF,TGTGCCAGCAGCTTAGTTGGGTGGGGGGATAATGAGCAGTTCTTC
TRBV5-1,once,TRBJ2-2,TRBD2,CASSSRTSGIDTGELFF,TGCGCCAGCAGCAGCCGGACTAGCGGGATTGACACCGGGGAGCTGTTTTTT
TRBV5-5,.,TRBJ2-5,.,CASSQITTQYF,TGTGCCAGCAGCCAAATTACGACCCAGTACTTC
TRBV2,.,TRBJ2-3,TRBD2,CASSEAGVVGDTQYF,TGTGCCAGCAGTGAGGCGGGAGTGGTTGGAGATACGCAGTATTTT
TRBV2,few,TRBJ2-7,.,CASTSGHFYEQYF,TGTGCCAGCACTTCCGGCCACTTCTACGAGCAGTACTTC
TRBV11-3,.,TRBJ2-2,.,CASSFAGLTGELFF,TGTGCCAGCAGTTTTGCAGGGCTCACCGGGGAGCTGTTTTTT
TRBV25-1,.,TRBJ1-1,.,CASSEGWTEAFF,TGTGCCAGCAGCGAAGGATGGACTGAAGCTTTCTTT
TRBV10-3,.,TRBJ1-5,.,CAISEGGRQPQHF,TGTGCCATCAGTGAAGGGGGTCGACAGCCCCAGCATTTT
TRBV7-2,.,TRBJ2-3,TRBD2,CASRLAGTSGSSGSTDTQYF,TGTGCCAGCAGATTAGCCGGGACTAGCGGGAGTAGCGGTAGCACAGATACGCAGTATTTT
TRBV10-2,.,TRBJ2-7,TRBD1,CASRGTGAYEQYF,TGCGCCAGCAGAGGGACAGGGGCCTACGAGCAGTACTTC
TRBV7-8,.,TRBJ2-7,.,CASSLGAAGQSEQYF,TGTGCCAGCAGCTTAGGTGCGGCAGGGCAAAGCGAGCAGTACTTC
TRBV9,.,TRBJ2-1,TRBD2,CASSEREGDYNEQFF,TGTGCCAGCAGCGAGCGGGAGGGCGACTACAATGAGCAGTTCTTC
TRBV25-1,.,TRBJ2-5,.,CASSEYMTGVEETQYF,TGTGCCAGCAGTGAATATATGACTGGGGTGGAAGAGACCCAGTACTTC
TRBV5-5,.,TRBJ2-3,.,CASSLGGTTDTQYF,TGTGCCAGCAGCTTGGGTGGTACGACAGATACGCAGTATTTT
TRBV19,.,TRBJ2-7,TRBD2,CASSVSGSYSYEQYF,TGTGCCAGTAGTGTAAGCGGGAGCTACTCCTACGAGCAGTACTTC
TRBV2,few,TRBJ2-5,.,CASSEWQKETQYF,TGTGCCAGCAGTGAATGGCAGAAAGAGACCCAGTACTTC
TRBV29-1,once,TRBJ2-7,TRBD1,CSGGQGASEQYF,TGCAGCGGGGGACAGGGTGCGAGCGAGCAGTACTTC
TRBV6-1,.,TRBJ1-6,.,CASSESFDNSPLHF,TGTGCCAGCAGTGAGAGCTTCGATAATTCACCCCTCCACTTT
TRBV5-1,.,TRBJ1-3,.,CASSLAGAGNTIYF,TGCGCCAGCAGCTTGGCGGGGGCTGGAAACACCATATATTTT
TRBV28,.,TRBJ2-3,.,CASSPQGLSTDTQYF,TGTGCCAGCAGTCCCCAGGGACTGAGCACAGATACGCAGTATTTT
TRBV30,.,TRBJ1-1,TRBD1,CAWSVRGRGTEAFF,TGTGCCTGGAGTGTCAGGGGGCGAGGCACTGAAGCTTTCTTT
TRBV4-1,.,TRBJ2-1,TRBD2,CASSQELAGYNEQFF,TGCGCCAGCAGCCAAGAACTAGCGGGGTACAATGAGCAGTTCTTC
TRBV30,.,TRBJ1-1,TRBD1,CAWSVGQGTTEAFF,TGTGCCTGGAGCGTTGGACAGGGGACCACTGAAGCTTTCTTT
TRBV7-9,.,TRBJ2-7,.,CASSAPPSEQYF,TGTGCCAGCAGCGCCCCCCCCTCCGAGCAGTACTTC
TRBV6-6,.,TRBJ1-3,.,CASSYSTTGNTIYF,TGTGCCAGCAGTTACTCCACCACTGGAAACACCATATATTTT
TRBV5-1,.,TRBJ1-2,.,CASSLLRDRNYGYTF,TGCGCCAGCAGCTTGTTACGCGACAGAAACTATGGCTACACCTTC
TRBV7-9,.,TRBJ2-5,TRBD2,CASSLQAGEGQTQYF,TGTGCCAGCAGCTTGCAAGCGGGAGAGGGGCAGACCCAGTACTTC
TRBV19,once,TRBJ1-2,.,CASSRGNYGYTF,TGTGCCAGTAGTAGGGGGAACTATGGCTACACCTTC
TRBV30,.,TRBJ1-4,.,CAWSGGWDEKLFF,TGTGCCTGGAGTGGGGGTTGGGATGAAAAACTGTTTTTT